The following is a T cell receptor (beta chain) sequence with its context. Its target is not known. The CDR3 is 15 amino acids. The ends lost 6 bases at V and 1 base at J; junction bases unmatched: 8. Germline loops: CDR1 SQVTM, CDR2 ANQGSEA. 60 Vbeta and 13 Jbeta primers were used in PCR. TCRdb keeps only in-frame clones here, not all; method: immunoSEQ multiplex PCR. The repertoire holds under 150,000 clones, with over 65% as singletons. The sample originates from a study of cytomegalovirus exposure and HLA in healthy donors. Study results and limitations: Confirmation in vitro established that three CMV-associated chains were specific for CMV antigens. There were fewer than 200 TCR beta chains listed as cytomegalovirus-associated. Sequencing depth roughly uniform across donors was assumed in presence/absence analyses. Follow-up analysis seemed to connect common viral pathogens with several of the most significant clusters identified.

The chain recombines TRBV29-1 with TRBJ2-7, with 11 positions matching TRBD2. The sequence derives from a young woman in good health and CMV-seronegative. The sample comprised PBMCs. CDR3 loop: CSVCIAGGPSYEQYF. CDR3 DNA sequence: TGCAGCGTGTGTATAGCGGGAGGGCCTTCCTACGAGCAGTACTTC.